This section outlines one TCR beta chain sequence together with its context. The entry originates in a study of blood T cell repertoires in COVID-19. Study-wide context: The United States, Italy and Spain supplied acute and convalescent COVID-19 samples. In each case, the material was cDNA or gDNA derived from T cells, B-cell-depleted T cells, or PBMCs.

The V end lost 6 bases, the J end lost 3 bases, and 12 bases lay between the germline ends. The CDR3 is 13 residues long. From germline, CDR1 is MNHEY and CDR2 SVGEGT. Authors' analysis steps: Scientists estimated how many nucleated cells there were by amplifying reference gene primers. Libraries were prepared by immunoSEQ multiplex PCR; TCRdb keeps only in-frame clonotypes and omits some of them. V, J and clone size were drawn from that table, and D and trimming were deduced from the DNA. The sample carries 200,000 to 250,000 clones, 70% to 90% recorded once. The chain combines TRBV6-2 or TRBV6-3 with TRBJ2-7; possible D gene TRBD1, 5 bases. Sequenced: peripheral blood. This sequence was found in a human donor in a cohort sampled during active COVID-19. This chain's CDR3 is CASSRQSYYEQYF. CDR3 sequence (DNA): TGTGCCAGCAGCCGACAGAGCTACTACGAGCAGTACTTC.